These 11 T cell receptor beta chains were sequenced from one sample in a study of regulatory T cells in long-lasting Graves disease. Assembly of TCR beta libraries relied on iRepertoire HTBI primers together with Arm-PCR of CDR3 regions. TCRdb fed the multiplex PCR reads into MiXCR, producing one record per CDR3 protein. This table has 300,000 to 350,000 distinct CDR3 sequences, around 19% appearing once. The time point was: persistent/refractory GD, antithyroid drugs over 5 years with positive TRAb. PBMC RNA was the source of the TCR library. The material was peripheral blood mononuclear cells (PBMCs), obtained when the disease was refractory, from a patient treated with antithyroid drugs. These receptors originate from a female donor with Graves disease.

The sample holds many counts of this clonotype. The chain combines TRBV2 with TRBJ2-7, with TRBD2 matching over 13 bases. With V trimmed by 6 bases and J by 7 bases, 6 bases remained unmatched. The CDR3 contains 14 residues. The germline V gene encodes CDR1 SNHLY and CDR2 FYNNEI. CDR3 nucleotide sequence: TGTGCCAGCAGGGTGACTAGCGGGAGGAGGGAGCAGTACTTC. It translates to CASRVTSGRREQYF.

This clonotype showed up just a few times. The chain recombines TRBV19 with TRBJ1-4; TRBD1 agrees at 8 bases. CDR1 and CDR2 from the germline V gene are LNHDA and SQIVND (reference sequence). The CDR3 consists of 14 residues. V trimming: 3 bases; J trimming: 7 bases; junction bases outside the gene matches: 4. CDR3 protein: CASSIGDRGEKLFF. The CDR3 DNA follows: TGTGCCAGTAGTATCGGAGACAGGGGTGAAAAACTGTTTTTT.

The chain combines TRBV6-9 with TRBJ1-5; D not certain. This CDR3 has 20 amino acids. Germline CDR1 and CDR2: MNHGY and SVAAGI. Deletions cut 3 bases from V and 2 bases from J, with 26 bases between. The CDR3 loop is CASSYFVSDFFRGGNQPQHF. The CDR3 DNA sequence: TGTGCCAGCAGTTACTTTGTTTCGGATTTCTTCCGGGGAGGCAATCAGCCCCAGCATTTT.

For this clonotype: A much bigger clone sits one base away, suggesting this may be a read error. This chain connects TRBV27 to TRBJ1-5; D uncertain. In germline, CDR1 is MNHEY, CDR2 SMNVEV (reference sequence). The length of the CDR3 is 14 residues. The CDR3 sequence: CVSSLHVSNQPQHF. Written as DNA, the CDR3 is TGTGTCAGCAGTTTACACGTTAGCAATCAGCCCCAGCATTTT.

The sample holds many counts of this clonotype. In DNA form, the CDR3 reads TGTGCCAGCAGTTTATCACAACAAGAGACCCAGTACTTC. Translated: CASSLSQQETQYF. The chain carries TRBV12-3 or TRBV12-4 and TRBJ2-5, with D hard to call. This CDR3 region has 13 residues. Trimming took off 2 bases at V and 2 bases at J, with 6 bases between the two ends.

The J gene is TRBJ2-7, the V gene TRBV28; possible D gene TRBD2, 5 bases. The CDR3 contains 14 residues. Trimming took off 3 bases at V and 1 base at J, with 10 bases between the two ends. Germline CDR1 and CDR2: MDHEN and SYDVKM. The CDR3 DNA reads TGTGCCAGCAGTTTCCTCGGGAAGTCCTACGAGCAGTACTTC. Residues: CASSFLGKSYEQYF. The whole variable domain, filled in from reference TRBV28 and TRBJ2-7, reads DVKVTQSSRYLVKRTGEKVFLECVQDMDHENMFWYRQDPGLGLRLIYFSYDVKMKEKGDIPEGYSVSREKKERFSLILESASTNQTSMYLCASSFLGKSYEQYFGPGTRLTVT.

This clonotype showed up just a few times. This chain links TRBV5-1 with TRBJ2-7; D gene uncertain. From germline, CDR1 is SGHRS and CDR2 YFSETQ. Trimming cost V 5 bases and J 4 bases, with 13 bases left between them. The CDR3 has 13 amino acids. The CDR3 is CASSQASAYEQYF. CDR3 nucleotide sequence: TGCGCCAGCAGTCAGGCTTCGGCATACGAGCAGTACTTC.

The J gene is TRBJ1-6, the V gene TRBV7-8; the D is unclear. The CDR3 is 18 amino acids. The germline V gene encodes CDR1 SGHVS and CDR2 FQNEAQ. V lost 5 bases and J lost 0, with 17 bases in between. CDR3 region: CASSLTQNRSSYNSPLHF. The CDR3 bases are TGTGCCAGCAGCCTCACACAGAATAGGAGCTCCTATAATTCACCCCTCCACTTT.

This clonotype has ten or more counts. The chain employs TRBV28 and TRBJ1-1; 7 nucleotides align to TRBD1. In germline, CDR1 is MDHEN, CDR2 SYDVKM. Losses at the gene ends were 5 bases for V and 1 base for J; bases not matched to a gene: 7. This CDR3 comprises 15 residues. The CDR3 reads CASSATGQQNTEAFF. The CDR3 region has the DNA TGTGCCAGCAGTGCGACGGGACAGCAGAACACTGAAGCTTTCTTT.

This clonotype was found once. The gene calls are TRBV29-1 and TRBJ1-5; possible D gene TRBD1, 6 bases. V lost 4 bases, J lost 5 bases, and 12 bases lay in between. The CDR3 has 13 amino acids. The germline V gene encodes CDR1 SQVTM and CDR2 ANQGSEA. The CDR3 DNA follows: TGCAGCGTTGTCCCGGGGGCTGATCAGCCCCAGCATTTT. Protein sequence: CSVVPGADQPQHF.

This clonotype was counted many times. This chain joins TRBV7-3 and TRBJ2-7; 9 bases are a match to TRBD2. Unmatched junction bases numbered 6, after V lost 5 bases and J lost 1 base. CDR3 length: 15 residues. CDR1 is SGHTA, CDR2 FQGTGA, per germline. CDR3 in amino acids: CASSQTSGASYEQYF. The CDR3 region has the DNA TGTGCCAGCAGCCAGACTAGCGGTGCGTCCTACGAGCAGTACTTC.